Below are 7 T cell receptor delta chains sequenced from a single sample in a study of γδ T cells in repeated Plasmodium falciparum infection. TCRdb fed the multiplex PCR reads into CATT to redo clone calling. This sample carries over 45,000 delta-chain clones, around 1.6% of them seen once, and the ten largest clones take over 7%. Vgamma9/Vdelta2+ and Vdelta2-negative gammadelta T cells were flow-sorted from PBMC for bulk sequencing. The sequencing input was gamma-delta T cells from blood. The receptors stem from a pool of human donors (malaria-infected and uninfected, not separated).

This clone came up many times. Within the sample, other DNA sequences also encode this same CDR3. This chain uses TRDV1 with TRDJ1; tentative D call: TRDD3 (5 bases). Germline CDR1 reads TSWWSYY; CDR2 reads QGS. The CDR3 sequence is 20 residues long. Trimming took 3 bases from V and 0 from J, leaving 26 bases between them. DNA for the CDR3: TGTGCTCTTGGGGACCATTACAAAAGCATACGCCCCCGGTACACCGATAAACTCATCTTT. Translation gives CALGDHYKSIRPRYTDKLIF.

Points on this clone: A read error likely explains why the TCRdb protein, taken from a much larger clone, differs from this DNA's translation at residue 13; the protein shown is translated from the DNA. The rearrangement uses TRDV2 and TRDJ1, with 12 nucleotides matching TRDD3. TCRdb carries no J gene annotation; the J gene was assigned here by matching the DNA with germline. There are 21 residues in the CDR3. Germline values: CDR1 GEAIGNYY, CDR2 EKD. V gave up 0 bases and J gave up 2 bases; unmatched junction bases: 18. The CDR3 loop is CACDTVTLWGIRKTQTDKLIF. For the CDR3, the DNA is TGTGCCTGTGACACCGTAACCCTCTGGGGGATACGCAAAACCCAGACCGATAAACTCATCTTT.

The table lists this clone with many counts. One end of the junction is discordant with germline, which a read error may explain. The V call is TRDV1, the J call TRDJ1, with 8 positions matching TRDD3. Germline CDR1 is TSWWSYY and CDR2 is QGS. The CDR3 runs 22 residues. This chain's CDR3 is CAIGELIMSYPTGGEDTDKLIF. CDR3 coding DNA: TGTGCTATTGGGGAACTAATTATGTCCTACCCGACTGGGGGGGAGGACACCGATAAACTCATCTTT.

As to this clone: The translation of this DNA and the TCRdb protein of a much larger clone differ at residue 6, probably owing to a read error; the protein shown here is translated from the DNA. J is TRDJ1 and V is TRDV1, with TRDD3 identical over 13 bases. TCRdb gives no J gene; it was assigned here by matching the DNA to germline. The CDR3 covers 24 residues. The trim removed 5 bases at V and 2 bases at J, leaving 29 bases unmatched. The germline V gene encodes CDR1 TSWWSYY and CDR2 QGS. The DNA of the CDR3 is TGTGCTCTTGGGTCCCAGGGGCCTTCCCTCCTACGGAACTGGGGGATACGCGGAACCGATAAACTCATCTTT. This sequence encodes CALGSQGPSLLRNWGIRGTDKLIF.

With regard to this clone: This may arise from a read error, as a much more abundant clone is one base away. The sample contains more than one DNA sequence encoding this CDR3. The chain is built from TRDV1 and TRDJ1, with TRDD3 as a possible D gene (5 bases). Germline assignment: CDR1 TSWWSYY and CDR2 QGS. V was trimmed by 0 bases and J by 7 bases, leaving 42 bases between them. The CDR3 is made up of 24 amino acids. Written as DNA, the CDR3 is TGTGCTCTTGGGGAACTAGGATTGCCTTTGAACTCCCTTAGTCTTGGGGACCCCTCCCTTAAACTCATCTTT. Translating it yields CALGELGLPLNSLSLGDPSLKLIF.

A word on this clone: Since a far larger clone is one base different, this is likely a read error. This sample also contains other DNA sequences that code for the same CDR3. The chain uses TRDV2 and TRDJ1, with TRDD3 matching over 10 bases. The J gene is not listed in TCRdb, so it was assigned here from a DNA match to germline. Germline CDR1 is GEAIGNYY and CDR2 is EKD. The length of the CDR3 is 22 residues. V dropped 3 bases and J dropped 0; count of bases not matched to a gene: 24. The CDR3 reads CACDPPLKISTGGYGDTDKLIF. CDR3 in DNA: TGTGCCTGTGACCCCCCCCTAAAAATCTCAACAGGGGGATACGGGGACACCGATAAACTCATCTTT.

The sample holds a few counts of this clone. The protein held in TCRdb is that of a much larger clone and does not match this DNA's translation at residue 4, likely because of a read error; the protein shown is translated from the DNA. The chain joins TRDV2 to TRDJ1; 10 nucleotides agree with TRDD3. The J gene was not available in TCRdb and was assigned here by matching the DNA to germline segments. The CDR3 extends over 14 amino acids. Germline V lookup: CDR1 GEAIGNYY, CDR2 EKD. The V gene end was trimmed by 5 bases and the J gene end by 7 bases; junction bases not matched to a gene: 9. In DNA, the CDR3 is TGTGCCTGTGTCGAACTGGGGGATTCGAGTAAACTCATCTTT. Protein product: CACVELGDSSKLIF.